This T cell receptor (beta chain) was identified during a study of technical replicates of blood from a few donors. Germline CDR1 reads SEHNR; CDR2 reads FQNEAQ (reference sequence). V shed 1 base and J shed 8 bases, with 17 bases lying between them. The CDR3 is made up of 15 amino acids. This table comes from immunoSEQ multiplex PCR, and its TCRdb copy is limited to in-frame clones, with some not included. Altogether under 95,000 clones are present, 91% being singletons, with the ten largest covering 0.35% to 0.4%. The chain carries TRBV7-9 and TRBJ1-2; D is unclear. The TCR was taken from a human donor in good health. Some clones in this sample may be carry-over from other donors' samples. The sequenced sample was T cells isolated from PBMCs. CDR3 coding DNA: TGTGCCAGCAGCTTAGGCTTCGGGGAGAAACTGGGCTACACCTTC. Protein sequence: CASSLGFGEKLGYTF.